Following are 25 T cell receptor beta chains from one sample sequenced in a study of blood T cells in healthy people across ages. A second PCR of 7 to 11 cycles used a sample-barcoded 5' primer and a J-beta primer mix. MiXCR, run by TCRdb on the 5' RACE reads, gives a single entry per CDR3 protein. The sample holds fewer than 1,000,000 distinct CDR3 sequences, around 50% seen once. The sample was blood. These TCRs come from a man older than 75 in good health.

V usage is TRBV2 and J usage is TRBJ2-1, with 9 bases identical to TRBD1. The CDR3 consists of 16 residues. V was pared by 2 bases and J by 4 bases, with 6 bases of the junction left unmatched. CDR1 and CDR2 from the germline V gene are SNHLY and FYNNEI. The CDR3 DNA reads as TGTGCCAGCAGTGAACCCAAGACAGGGGGGTACAATGAGCAGTTCTTC. Its protein product is CASSEPKTGGYNEQFF.

Notes on this clonotype: This sequence may be a read error, since a much larger clone differs from it by one base. This rearrangement joins TRBV12-3 or TRBV12-4 to TRBJ2-4; 7 nucleotides line up with TRBD1. The CDR3 sequence is 16 residues long. Losses at the gene ends were 5 bases for V and 0 bases for J; bases not matched to a gene: 7. CDR3 in DNA: TGTGCCAGCAGTGTGACGGGACAGCGAGCCAAAAACATTCAGTACTTC. It yields the protein CASSVTGQRAKNIQYF.

Regarding this clonotype: This sequence may be a read error, since a much larger clone differs from it by one base. This chain joins TRBV7-3 and TRBJ2-1, with 7 nucleotides matching TRBD2. Germline CDR1 is SGHTA and CDR2 is FQGTGA. CDR3 length: 16 amino acids. J was trimmed by 6 bases and V by 5 bases; bases with no gene match: 13. CDR3 coding DNA: TGTGCCAGCAGCCCCGCCGGCGGGAGAAGGGTCAATGAGCAGTTCTTC. Protein product: CASSPAGGRRVNEQFF.

The genes are TRBV5-5 and TRBJ2-3; D is possibly TRBD1 or TRBD2 (5 bases each). The ends were cut back, 4 bases at V and 7 bases at J, with 19 bases in the middle. Germline CDR1 and CDR2: SGHKS and YYEKEE (reference sequence). The CDR3 covers 15 residues. The CDR3 is CASSGTGTETNTQYF. In DNA form, the CDR3 reads TGTGCCAGCAGCGGCACCGGGACGGAGACGAATACGCAGTATTTT.

The gene calls are TRBV7-2 and TRBJ2-7; 8 bases fit TRBD2. Germline CDR1 SGHTA, CDR2 FQGNSA. This CDR3 contains 15 residues. V was clipped by 1 base and J by 3 bases; unmatched bases: 5. The CDR3 bases are TGTGCCAGCAGCTTAGTCACGGGAGGGGACTACGAGCAGTACTTC. It encodes CASSLVTGGDYEQYF. The whole variable domain, filled in from reference TRBV7-2 and TRBJ2-7, reads GAGVSQSPSNKVTEKGKDVELRCDPISGHTALYWYRQSLGQGLEFLIYFQGNSAPDKSGLPSDRFSAERTGGSVSTLTIQRTQQEDSAVYLCASSLVTGGDYEQYFGPGTRLTVT.

The chain combines TRBV10-3 with TRBJ2-3, with D possibly TRBD2 on 6 matching bases. Trimming removed 10 bases from V and 0 bases from J, with 14 bases in between. The CDR3 has 14 residues. Germline V lookup: CDR1 ENHRY, CDR2 SYGVKD. Here the CDR3 DNA reads TGTGCCACCGCGGACGGGACTAGCACAGATACGCAGTATTTT. It codes for CATADGTSTDTQYF.

The chain has TRBV7-2 and TRBJ2-4; TRBD2 agrees at 7 bases. Germline-derived CDR1 and CDR2 are SGHTA and FQGNSA. After removal of 2 bases from V and 8 bases from J, the junction contained 15 bases not matched to a gene. The CDR3 runs 17 residues. CDR3 coding DNA: TGTGCCAGCAGCTTATCCCTCCGAGCGGGACCAACGGACATTCAGTACTTC. This gives the protein CASSLSLRAGPTDIQYF.

Of note for this clonotype: This may come from a read error, since a much larger clone is one base off. The J gene is TRBJ2-7, the V gene TRBV12-3 or TRBV12-4; D might be TRBD2 (6 bases). The CDR3 covers 15 residues. In DNA form, the CDR3 reads TGTGCCGGCAGTTTAGACGGGACTGCAACCTACGAGCAGTACTTC. It translates to CAGSLDGTATYEQYF.

This chain links TRBV7-2 with TRBJ2-1; 11 bases fit TRBD1. CDR1 SGHTA and CDR2 FQGNSA come from the germline V gene. Trimming took 3 bases from V and 9 from J; bases not matched to a gene: 7. This CDR3 contains 15 residues. The CDR3 DNA is TGTGCCAGCAGCTTCGGACAGGGGGCGCAAAGTGAGCAGTTCTTC. This encodes CASSFGQGAQSEQFF.

The chain has TRBV20-1 and TRBJ1-5; D unresolved. CDR3 length: 15 residues. Germline CDR1 DFQATT, CDR2 SNEGSKA (reference sequence). The V gene lost 0 bases and the J gene lost 2 bases, with 11 bases spanning the gap. In DNA form, the CDR3 reads TGCAGTGCTAGAGATTGGGAGGGCGGCAATCAGCCCCAGCATTTT. Residues: CSARDWEGGNQPQHF.

The CDR3 loop reads CASSWGTTSSYNEQFF. In nucleotides, the CDR3 is TGTGCCAGCAGTTGGGGTACGACTAGCTCCTACAATGAGCAGTTCTTC. The chain links TRBV12-3 or TRBV12-4 to TRBJ2-1, with a possible D match to TRBD2 (6 bases). The CDR3 loop spans 16 amino acids. V lost 4 bases and J 0 bases, leaving 13 bases between the germline ends.

The V call is TRBV2, the J call TRBJ2-7, with TRBD2 identical over 12 bases. V shed 7 bases, J shed 2 bases, and the junction held 3 bases outside the gene matches. From germline, CDR1 is SNHLY and CDR2 FYNNEI. The CDR3 length is 14 residues. The CDR3, as DNA: TGTGCCAGCAAAAGACTAGCGGGGGCCTACGAGCAGTACTTC. The encoded protein is CASKRLAGAYEQYF.

Comments on this clonotype: The junction and the germline gene differ at one end; a read error may be behind it. This chain joins TRBV11-3 and TRBJ2-1; perhaps TRBD1 as D (5 bases). The CDR3 is 14 residues long. Germline loops: CDR1 SGHNT, CDR2 YENEEA. This CDR3 is CVSSSPPGFNEQFF. For the CDR3, the DNA is TGTGTCAGCAGCTCCCCCCCAGGGTTTAATGAGCAGTTCTTC.

This clonotype appeared many times. One end of the junction fails to match germline, which may point to a read error. This rearrangement joins TRBV5-1 to TRBJ2-1; 9 bases align to TRBD2. The CDR3 totals 15 residues. Per the germline V gene, CDR1 is SGHRS and CDR2 is YFSETQ. CDR3: CASSLELAGYNEQFF. DNA of the CDR3: TGTGCCAGCAGCTTGGAGCTAGCGGGATACAATGAGCAGTTCTTC. Variable domain in full (rest from reference TRBV5-1 and TRBJ2-1): KAGVTQTPRYLIKTRGQQVTLSCSPISGHRSVSWYQQTPGQGLQFLFEYFSETQRNKGNFPGRFSGRQFSNSRSEMNVSTLELGDSALYLCASSLELAGYNEQFFGPGTRLTVL.

This clonotype came up a few times. CDR3 in amino acids: CASSEYGSGHLYF. CDR3 sequence (DNA): TGTGCCAGCAGTGAATACGGTAGCGGCCACTTGTACTTC. The rearrangement joins TRBV25-1 to TRBJ2-7; D is perhaps TRBD2 (6 bases). The ends were cut back, 0 bases at V and 12 bases at J, with 15 bases in the middle. This CDR3 has 13 residues. CDR1 and CDR2 (germline): MGHDK, SYGVNS.

This clonotype was picked up a small number of times. This sequence joins TRBV29-1 and TRBJ2-1; TRBD2 is a possible D gene (7 bases). CDR1 and CDR2 from the germline V gene are SQVTM and ANQGSEA. V gave up 7 bases and J gave up 8 bases, with 15 bases separating them. This CDR3 has 12 residues. The CDR3 DNA reads TGCAGCGGCGGGGGCAGGGTGGATGAGCAGTTCTTC. Translation gives CSGGGRVDEQFF.

This chain joins TRBV20-1 and TRBJ2-1, with D possibly matching TRBD2 (5 bases). This CDR3 comprises 15 residues. CDR1 DFQATT and CDR2 SNEGSKA come from the germline V gene (reference sequence). V gave up 2 bases and J gave up 5 bases, with 16 bases separating them. The CDR3 here is CSARRPGSFNNEQFF. The CDR3 region has the DNA TGCAGTGCTAGACGGCCGGGATCATTTAACAATGAGCAGTTCTTC.

About this clonotype itself: An end of the junction differs from the germline gene, which may be a read error. The CDR3 loop reads CTSSYTRTGTSQSYNEQFF. The CDR3 region has the DNA TGTACCAGCAGTTACACGAGAACCGGGACTAGTCAATCCTACAATGAGCAGTTCTTC. The chain joins TRBV6-2 or TRBV6-3 to TRBJ2-1, with 8 positions matching TRBD2. Germline CDR1 and CDR2: MNHEY and SVGEGT. The CDR3 extends over 19 amino acids.

This chain links TRBV6-5 with TRBJ1-5; perhaps TRBD1 as D (6 bases). Trimming removed 5 bases at V and 3 bases at J, with 14 bases between. In germline, CDR1 is MNHEY, CDR2 SVGAGI. CDR3 length: 15 residues. The CDR3 region has the DNA TGTGCCAGCAGTGGAACAGGGTCCTACAATCAGCCCCAGCATTTT. Residues: CASSGTGSYNQPQHF.

The chain has TRBV7-9 and TRBJ2-3, with TRBD1 matching 7 bases. The CDR3 contains 15 residues. J was trimmed by 0 bases and V by 5 bases; bases with no gene match: 5. Germline loops: CDR1 SEHNR, CDR2 FQNEAQ (reference sequence). CDR3 sequence: CASSAWGQSTDTQYF. The CDR3, as DNA: TGTGCCAGCAGCGCATGGGGACAGAGCACAGATACGCAGTATTTT.

The gene calls are TRBV20-1 and TRBJ2-4; D gene uncertain. The J call may be incorrect, as the DNA end agrees better with TRBJ2-7. The CDR3 is 11 amino acids. The germline V gene encodes CDR1 DFQATT and CDR2 SNEGSKA (reference sequence). The CDR3 is CSASDQYEQYF. The CDR3 nucleotides read TGCAGTGCTAGTGACCAGTACGAGCAGTACTTC.

This clonotype was observed a handful of times. The CDR3 region is CSAPGKRNEQFF. The CDR3 nucleotides read TGCAGTGCTCCGGGGAAGCGGAATGAGCAGTTCTTC. The chain employs TRBV20-1 and TRBJ2-1, with D perhaps matching TRBD2 (5 bases). Trimming took 5 bases from V and 7 from J, leaving 12 bases between them. The CDR3 covers 12 residues. Per the germline V gene, CDR1 is DFQATT and CDR2 is SNEGSKA (reference sequence).

This sequence joins TRBV20-1 and TRBJ2-5; 11 bases map to TRBD2. CDR3 size: 14 residues. Losses at the gene ends were 6 bases for V and 5 bases for J; bases not matched to a gene: 8. CDR1 and CDR2 from the germline V gene are DFQATT and SNEGSKA (reference sequence). DNA for the CDR3: TGCAGTGCAACAACTAGCGGGAGACCGGAGACCCAGTACTTC. Its translation: CSATTSGRPETQYF.

This clonotype was counted a few times. The chain couples TRBV7-3 to TRBJ2-3; 11 bases line up with TRBD2. V gave up 4 bases and J gave up 1 base; unmatched junction bases: 4. From germline, CDR1 is SGHTA and CDR2 FQGTGA. CDR3 length equals 16 residues. The CDR3 DNA is TGTGCCAGCAGCTATGGACTAGCGGGTGGCACAGATACGCAGTATTTT. This sequence encodes CASSYGLAGGTDTQYF.

Comments on this clonotype: This could be a read error, since a much larger clone is one nucleotide away. V usage is TRBV5-1 and J usage is TRBJ2-7, with 10 bases identical to TRBD2. Germline assignment: CDR1 SGHRS and CDR2 YFSETQ. The CDR3 length is 15 residues. The CDR3 protein is CASGLELAGTREQYF. The CDR3 nucleotides are TGCGCCAGCGGCTTGGAACTAGCGGGAACTCGGGAGCAGTACTTC.